This TCR beta chain was found in a study of tumor and adjacent non-tumor tissue in lung cancer. In the study overall: Patients were aged 31 to 76, nine to eleven men and 4 to 6 women, stage I to III. Study results and limitations: Top 100 clones took a larger repertoire share in normal lung.

RNA was extracted from bulk tissue without any cell sorting. Notes on this clonotype: Its specificity is unknown. One junction end disagrees with the germline gene, perhaps due to a read error.

Three rounds of nested PCR, following a modified ARM-PCR protocol, produced the TCRbeta library. MiXCR, run by TCRdb on the multiplex PCR reads, gives a single entry per CDR3 protein. The sample consists of fewer than 120,000 distinct CDR3 sequences, about 87% of them appearing once. Per the germline V gene, CDR1 is SGHAT and CDR2 is FQNNGV. The CDR3 runs to 14 residues. Material: lung tumor tissue. The TCR originated in a man between 65 and 85 years old with non-small cell lung cancer. The rearrangement joins TRBV11-2 to TRBJ2-3; maybe TRBD1 (6 bases). CDR3 sequence (DNA): TGTGCCAGCAACCTAACCACAGGGTCAAATACGCAGTACTTT. As protein: CASNLTTGSNTQYF.